Below are 7 T cell receptor beta chains sequenced from a single sample in a study of T cells in Graves' hyperthyroidism and ophthalmopathy. RNA transcripts were the template for amplifying TCR beta CDR3 regions. HTBI primers were used for first-round RT-PCR of the TCR CDR3. TCRdb re-derived calls from the multiplex PCR reads in MiXCR, one entry per CDR3 protein. In the table there are under 400,000 distinct CDR3 sequences, over 15% of which are singletons. The sample was blood. These TCRs come from a woman aged 35 to 49 with Graves' ophthalmopathy.

The table lists this clonotype with many counts. V usage is TRBV28 and J usage is TRBJ1-5, with D possibly being TRBD1 (5 bases). The germline V gene has CDR1 MDHEN and CDR2 SYDVKM. The germline V and J ends were trimmed by 5 bases and 9 bases, with 17 bases remaining between them. The CDR3 loop spans 14 amino acids. CDR3 coding DNA: TGTGCCAGCAGTACTCGGGGGGAGGGCACGCCCCAGCATTTT. The encoded protein is CASSTRGEGTPQHF.

This clonotype has at least ten counts. The chain is built from TRBV5-1 and TRBJ2-5, with 11 bases aligning to TRBD2. With 4 bases clipped from V and 4 bases from J, the junction kept 15 bases outside the gene matches. Germline CDR1 SGHRS, CDR2 YFSETQ. This CDR3 region has 18 residues. CDR3 sequence: CASSHEDLAGGLAETQYF. The CDR3 nucleotides are TGCGCCAGCAGCCATGAAGACTTAGCGGGAGGGCTAGCAGAGACCCAGTACTTC.

There are many counts of this clonotype. The chain is built from TRBV2 and TRBJ2-5; TRBD2 might be the D (6 bases). Germline CDR1 reads SNHLY; CDR2 reads FYNNEI. This CDR3 comprises 15 residues. V was trimmed by 4 bases and J by 0 bases, leaving 12 bases between them. As DNA, the CDR3 is TGTGCCAGCAGTGCTGGGACTGTGTACCAAGAGACCCAGTACTTC. Its protein is CASSAGTVYQETQYF.

This clonotype has at least ten counts. The chain links TRBV6-1 to TRBJ2-2, with unresolved D. Germline CDR1 and CDR2: MNHNS and SASEGT. Trimming took off 6 bases at V and 7 bases at J, with 15 bases between the two ends. This CDR3 has 14 amino acids. CDR3 sequence: CASSPQGSRGELFF. In DNA form, the CDR3 reads TGTGCCAGCAGCCCTCAAGGTTCCCGCGGGGAGCTGTTTTTT.

For this clonotype: At one end the junction does not follow the germline gene, possibly because of a read error. The rearrangement links TRBV28 to TRBJ2-5; D not certain. The length of the CDR3 is 14 residues. The V gene's germline CDR1 is MDHEN and CDR2 SYDVKM. The CDR3 coding sequence is TGTGCCAGCTGTTTAGTAGTTGGGCAAGAGCCCCAGTACTTC. Residues: CASCLVVGQEPQYF.

This clonotype was detected many times. This chain joins TRBV6-5 and TRBJ1-5; D perhaps matches TRBD1 (6 bases). Between the trimmed V and J ends, which lost 2 bases and 5 bases, there was a span of 10 bases. The CDR3 is 14 residues long. Germline V gives CDR1 MNHEY, CDR2 SVGAGI. Here the CDR3 reads CASSYQGIDQPQHF. The CDR3 nucleotides are TGTGCCAGCAGTTACCAGGGGATCGATCAGCCCCAGCATTTT.

V is TRBV28 and J is TRBJ2-5; no clear D gene. CDR1 and CDR2 from the germline V gene are MDHEN and SYDVKM. There are 15 residues in the CDR3. The V gene lost 5 bases and the J gene lost 1 base, with 14 bases spanning the gap. This CDR3 reads CASSPPLFRQETQYF. In DNA, the CDR3 is TGTGCCAGCAGTCCACCTCTTTTCCGCCAAGAGACCCAGTACTTC.